This T cell receptor beta chain was observed in a study of blood T cell repertoires in COVID-19. V lost 4 bases and J 3 bases, leaving 9 bases between the germline ends. The CDR3 runs 13 residues. Germline values: CDR1 KGHSH, CDR2 LQKENI. Everyone who took part was roughly 18 to 89 years old, and they came from about 25 US areas. Participant-reported clinical history was the basis for cohort assignment. TCRdb's copy holds only in-frame clones and misses some; the assay was immunoSEQ multiplex PCR. The profile shows roughly 500,000 clones, around nine tenths of them singletons. Material for sequencing was PBMCs or T cells enriched from blood (not recorded which). The chain joins TRBV18 to TRBJ2-5, with D perhaps matching TRBD1 (5 bases). The sequence was collected from a woman between 35 and 50 years old who had recovered from COVID-19. The CDR3 DNA reads as TGTGCCAGCTCACTACTACAGGAAGAGACCCAGTACTTC. This gives the protein CASSLLQEETQYF.